This T cell receptor beta chain was sequenced for a study of shared clonotypes between healthy human individuals. Across the study: Donors, aged 18 to 49, were a couple of women and three men.

TCRdb's copy holds only in-frame clones and misses some; the assay was immunoSEQ multiplex PCR. The table has about 960,000 clones, around 80% seen once. The CDR3 is made up of 16 amino acids. The germline V and J ends were trimmed by 3 bases and 7 bases, with 16 bases remaining between them. The germline gives CDR1 MNHEY, CDR2 SVGAGI. The sample holds one count of this clone. This chain uses TRBV6-5 with TRBJ1-6; D gene uncertain. What was sequenced was memory CD4+ T cells sorted from blood. Subset in this sample: CD45RA-negative fraction. This clonotype was sampled from a man aged 18-30 years in good health. CDR3 bases: TGTGCCAGCAGTTATGGACGGAGATCCCGAAATTCACCCCTCCACTTT. Translated, it gives CASSYGRRSRNSPLHF.